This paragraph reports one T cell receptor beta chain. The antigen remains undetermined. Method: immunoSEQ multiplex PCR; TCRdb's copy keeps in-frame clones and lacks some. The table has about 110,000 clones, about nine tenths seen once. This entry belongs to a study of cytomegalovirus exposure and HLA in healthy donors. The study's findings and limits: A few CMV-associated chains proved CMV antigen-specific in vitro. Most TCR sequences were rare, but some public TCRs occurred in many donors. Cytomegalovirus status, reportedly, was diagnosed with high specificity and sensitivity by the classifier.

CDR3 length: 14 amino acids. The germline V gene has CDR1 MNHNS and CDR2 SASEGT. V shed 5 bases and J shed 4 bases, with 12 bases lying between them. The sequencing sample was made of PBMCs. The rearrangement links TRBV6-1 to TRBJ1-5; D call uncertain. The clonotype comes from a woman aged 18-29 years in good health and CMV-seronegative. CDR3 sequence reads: CASSKSYENQPQHF. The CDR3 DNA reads TGTGCCAGCAGTAAATCCTATGAGAATCAGCCCCAGCATTTT.